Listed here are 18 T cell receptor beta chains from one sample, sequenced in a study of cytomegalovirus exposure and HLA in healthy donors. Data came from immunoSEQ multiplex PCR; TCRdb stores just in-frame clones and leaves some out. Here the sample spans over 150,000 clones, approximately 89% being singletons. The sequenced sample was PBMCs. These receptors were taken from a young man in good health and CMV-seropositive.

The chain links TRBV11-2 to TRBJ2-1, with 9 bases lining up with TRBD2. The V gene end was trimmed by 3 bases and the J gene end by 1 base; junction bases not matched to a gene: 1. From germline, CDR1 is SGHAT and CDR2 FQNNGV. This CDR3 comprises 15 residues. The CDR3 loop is CASSFAGGSYNEQFF. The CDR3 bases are TGTGCCAGCAGCTTCGCGGGAGGGTCCTACAATGAGCAGTTCTTC.

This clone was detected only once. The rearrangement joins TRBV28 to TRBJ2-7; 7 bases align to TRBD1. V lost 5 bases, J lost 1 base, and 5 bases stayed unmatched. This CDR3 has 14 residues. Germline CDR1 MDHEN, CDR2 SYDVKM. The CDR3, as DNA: TGTGCCAGCAGTGACAGGGCCAATTCCTACGAGCAGTACTTC. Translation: CASSDRANSYEQYF.

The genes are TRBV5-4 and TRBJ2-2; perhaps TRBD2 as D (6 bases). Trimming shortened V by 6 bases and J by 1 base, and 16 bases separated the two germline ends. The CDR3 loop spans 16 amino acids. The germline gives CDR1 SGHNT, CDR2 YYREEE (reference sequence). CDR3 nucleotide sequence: TGTGCCAGCAACCCGAGCGGGTCAAAGAACACCGGGGAGCTGTTTTTT. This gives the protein CASNPSGSKNTGELFF. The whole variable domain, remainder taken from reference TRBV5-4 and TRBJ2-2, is ETGVTQSPTHLIKTRGQQVTLRCSSQSGHNTVSWYQQALGQGPQFIFQYYREEENGRGNFPPRFSGLQFPNYSSELNVNALELDDSALYLCASNPSGSKNTGELFFGEGSRLTVL.

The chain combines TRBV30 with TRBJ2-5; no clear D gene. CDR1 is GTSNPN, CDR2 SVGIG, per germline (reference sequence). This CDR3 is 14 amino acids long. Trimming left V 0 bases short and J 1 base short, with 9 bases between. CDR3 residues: CAWSVFQAQETQYF. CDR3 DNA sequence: TGTGCCTGGAGTGTATTCCAGGCCCAAGAGACCCAGTACTTC. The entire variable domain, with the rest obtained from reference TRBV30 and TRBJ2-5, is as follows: SQTIHQWPATLVQPVGSPLSLECTVEGTSNPNLYWYRQAAGRGLQLLFYSVGIGQISSEVPQNLSASRPQDRQFILSSKKLLLSDSGFYLCAWSVFQAQETQYFGPGTRLLVL.

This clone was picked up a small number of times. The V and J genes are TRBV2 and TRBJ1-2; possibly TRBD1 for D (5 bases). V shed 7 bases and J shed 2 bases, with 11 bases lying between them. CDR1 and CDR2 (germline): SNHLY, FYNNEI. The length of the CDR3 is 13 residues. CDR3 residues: CASNPGSNYGYTF. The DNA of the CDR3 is TGTGCCAGCAATCCAGGGTCGAACTATGGCTACACCTTC.

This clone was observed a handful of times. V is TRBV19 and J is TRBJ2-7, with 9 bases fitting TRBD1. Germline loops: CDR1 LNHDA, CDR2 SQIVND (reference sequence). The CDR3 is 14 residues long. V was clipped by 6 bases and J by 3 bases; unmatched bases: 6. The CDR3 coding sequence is TGTGCCAGTAGCACGACAGGGGGGGACTACGAGCAGTACTTC. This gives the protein CASSTTGGDYEQYF.

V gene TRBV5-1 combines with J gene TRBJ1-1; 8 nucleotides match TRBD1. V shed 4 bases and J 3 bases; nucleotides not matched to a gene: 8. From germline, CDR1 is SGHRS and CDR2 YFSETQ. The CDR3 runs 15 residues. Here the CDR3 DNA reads TGCGCCAGCAGCCCCGGCAGGGGGCGCGACACTGAAGCTTTCTTT. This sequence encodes CASSPGRGRDTEAFF.

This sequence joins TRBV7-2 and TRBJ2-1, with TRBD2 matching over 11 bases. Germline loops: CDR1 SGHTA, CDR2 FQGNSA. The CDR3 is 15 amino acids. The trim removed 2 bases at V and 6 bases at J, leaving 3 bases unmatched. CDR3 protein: CASSLIAGGTNEQFF. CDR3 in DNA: TGTGCCAGCAGCTTAATAGCGGGGGGGACCAATGAGCAGTTCTTC.

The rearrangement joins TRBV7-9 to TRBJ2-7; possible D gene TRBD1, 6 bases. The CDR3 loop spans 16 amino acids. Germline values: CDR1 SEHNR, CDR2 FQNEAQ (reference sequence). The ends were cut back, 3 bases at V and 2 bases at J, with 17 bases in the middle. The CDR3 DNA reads TGTGCCAGCAGCTTCCCAACCGGGACACCTCCCTACGAGCAGTACTTC. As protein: CASSFPTGTPPYEQYF.

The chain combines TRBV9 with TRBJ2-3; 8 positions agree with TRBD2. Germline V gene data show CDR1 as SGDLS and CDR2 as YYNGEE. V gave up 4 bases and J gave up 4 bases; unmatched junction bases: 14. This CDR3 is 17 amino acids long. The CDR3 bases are TGTGCCAGCAGCCCCTCGCCGGGACTAGATCTATCAGATACGCAGTATTTT. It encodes CASSPSPGLDLSDTQYF.

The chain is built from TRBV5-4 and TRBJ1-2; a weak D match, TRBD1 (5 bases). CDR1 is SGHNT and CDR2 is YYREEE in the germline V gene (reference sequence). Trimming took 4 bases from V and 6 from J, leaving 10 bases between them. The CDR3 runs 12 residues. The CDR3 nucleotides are TGTGCCAGCAGCGGGCAGGGAAATGGCTACACCTTC. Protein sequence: CASSGQGNGYTF. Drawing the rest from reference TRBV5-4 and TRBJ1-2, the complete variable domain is ETGVTQSPTHLIKTRGQQVTLRCSSQSGHNTVSWYQQALGQGPQFIFQYYREEENGRGNFPPRFSGLQFPNYSSELNVNALELDDSALYLCASSGQGNGYTFGSGTRLTVV.

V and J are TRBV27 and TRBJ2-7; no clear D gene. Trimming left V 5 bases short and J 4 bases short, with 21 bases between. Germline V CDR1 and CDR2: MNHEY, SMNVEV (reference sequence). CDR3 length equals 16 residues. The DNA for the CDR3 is TGTGCCAGCAGTCCCCCTGGAGTTAACCGCCTTTACGAGCAGTACTTC. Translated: CASSPPGVNRLYEQYF.

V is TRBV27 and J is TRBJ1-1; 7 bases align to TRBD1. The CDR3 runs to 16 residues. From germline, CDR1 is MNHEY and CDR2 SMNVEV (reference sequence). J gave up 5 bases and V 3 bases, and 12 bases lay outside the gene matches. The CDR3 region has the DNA TGTGCCAGCAGTTTTTCCATTAGACAGGGAAGGACTGAAGCTTTCTTT. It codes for CASSFSIRQGRTEAFF.

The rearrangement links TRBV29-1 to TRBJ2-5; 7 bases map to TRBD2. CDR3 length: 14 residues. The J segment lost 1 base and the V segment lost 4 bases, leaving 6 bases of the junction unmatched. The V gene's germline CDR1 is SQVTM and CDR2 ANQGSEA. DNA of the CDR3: TGCAGCGTTGGTCTAGCGGTACTCCAAGAGACCCAGTACTTC. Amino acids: CSVGLAVLQETQYF. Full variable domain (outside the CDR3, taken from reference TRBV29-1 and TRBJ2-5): SAVISQKPSRDICQRGTSLTIQCQVDSQVTMMFWYRQQPGQSLTLIATANQGSEATYESGFVIDKFPISRPNLTFSTLTVSNMSPEDSSIYLCSVGLAVLQETQYFGPGTRLLVL.

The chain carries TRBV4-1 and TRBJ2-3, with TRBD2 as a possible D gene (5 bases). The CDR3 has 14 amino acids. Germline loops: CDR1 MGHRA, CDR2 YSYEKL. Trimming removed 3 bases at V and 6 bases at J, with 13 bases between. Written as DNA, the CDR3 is TGCGCCAGCAGCCACCCACTAGTTGGGGATACGCAGTATTTT. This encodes CASSHPLVGDTQYF.

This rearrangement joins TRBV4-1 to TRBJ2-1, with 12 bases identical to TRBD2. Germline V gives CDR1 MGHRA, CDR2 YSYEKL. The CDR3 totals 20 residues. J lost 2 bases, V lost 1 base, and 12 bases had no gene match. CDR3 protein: CASSQALGVGLAGPYNEQFF. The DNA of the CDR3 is TGCGCCAGCAGCCAAGCGTTGGGGGTAGGACTAGCGGGACCCTACAATGAGCAGTTCTTC.

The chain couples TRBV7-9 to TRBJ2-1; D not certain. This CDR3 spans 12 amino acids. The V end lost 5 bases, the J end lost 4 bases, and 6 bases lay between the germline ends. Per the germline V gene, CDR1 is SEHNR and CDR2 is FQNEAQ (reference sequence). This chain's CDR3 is CASSPKYNEQFF. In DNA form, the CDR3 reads TGTGCCAGCAGCCCCAAATACAATGAGCAGTTCTTC.

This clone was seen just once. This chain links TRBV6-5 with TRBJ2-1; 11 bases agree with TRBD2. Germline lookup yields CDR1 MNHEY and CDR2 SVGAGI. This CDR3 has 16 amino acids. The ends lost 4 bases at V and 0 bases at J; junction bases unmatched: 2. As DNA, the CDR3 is TGTGCCAGCAGTTTTAGCGGGAGGGCCTCCTACAATGAGCAGTTCTTC. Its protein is CASSFSGRASYNEQFF.